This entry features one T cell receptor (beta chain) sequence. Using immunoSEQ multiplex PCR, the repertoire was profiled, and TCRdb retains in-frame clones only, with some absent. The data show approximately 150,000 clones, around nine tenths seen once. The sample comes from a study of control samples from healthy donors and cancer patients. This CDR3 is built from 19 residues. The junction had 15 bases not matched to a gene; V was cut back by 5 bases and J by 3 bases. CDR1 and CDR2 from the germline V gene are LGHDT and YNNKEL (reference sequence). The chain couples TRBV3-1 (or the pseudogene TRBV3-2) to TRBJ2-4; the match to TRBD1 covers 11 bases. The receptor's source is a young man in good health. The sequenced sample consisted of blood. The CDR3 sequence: CASSGTWTGGDPGKNIQYF. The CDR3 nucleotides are TGTGCCAGCAGCGGTACGTGGACAGGGGGCGATCCTGGCAAAAACATTCAGTACTTC.